The 24 T cell receptor beta chains in this list originate from one sample, sequenced in a study of blood T cell repertoires in COVID-19. The protocol was immunoSEQ multiplex PCR, while the TCRdb copy is restricted to in-frame clones and leaves out a portion. The data contain fewer than 300,000 clones, around 90% of them singletons. Sequenced sample: peripheral blood. The source is a man between 18 and 35 years old with active or convalescent COVID-19.

This sequence joins TRBV10-2 and TRBJ2-3, with TRBD2 identical over 8 bases. Germline CDR1 and CDR2: WSHSY and SAAADI. The CDR3 covers 13 residues. V shed 5 bases and J 9 bases; nucleotides not matched to a gene: 7. In DNA, the CDR3 is TGCGCCAGCAGTCTGGGGGGACTAGGAACGCAGTATTTT. This gives the protein CASSLGGLGTQYF.

This chain joins TRBV18 and TRBJ2-3, with D perhaps TRBD2 (5 bases). The length of the CDR3 is 14 residues. CDR1 and CDR2 from the germline V gene are KGHSH and LQKENI. The ends were cut back, 4 bases at V and 2 bases at J, with 10 bases in the middle. In DNA, the CDR3 is TGTGCCAGCTCACTCGCAGACTACACAGATACGCAGTATTTT. The encoded protein is CASSLADYTDTQYF. Supplemented by reference TRBV18 and TRBJ2-3, the full variable domain reads NAGVMQNPRHLVRRRGQEARLRCSPMKGHSHVYWYRQLPEEGLKFMVYLQKENIIDESGMPKERFSAEFPKEGPSILRIQQVVRGDSAAYFCASSLADYTDTQYFGPGTRLTVL.

This clone was observed a single time. This chain joins TRBV7-9 and TRBJ1-1; D is undetermined. CDR3 length: 10 residues. Germline lookup yields CDR1 SEHNR and CDR2 FQNEAQ (reference sequence). Trimming took off 5 bases at V and 7 bases at J, with 5 bases between the two ends. The CDR3 spells CASSAVEAFF. DNA of the CDR3: TGTGCCAGCAGCGCAGTTGAAGCTTTCTTT.

The genes are TRBV9 and TRBJ1-3; 7 nucleotides line up with TRBD1. The trim removed 5 bases at V and 1 base at J, leaving 3 bases unmatched. CDR1 is SGDLS and CDR2 is YYNGEE in the germline V gene. The CDR3 is made up of 14 amino acids. The CDR3 reads CASRSDRSGNTIYF. Here the CDR3 DNA reads TGTGCCAGCAGATCGGACAGGTCTGGAAACACCATATATTTT.

CDR3 coding DNA: TGTGCCAGCAGCTTATCGGCAGGGATCTACGAGCAGTACTTC. As protein: CASSLSAGIYEQYF. The V and J genes are TRBV7-9 and TRBJ2-7; TRBD1 might be the D (5 bases). There are 14 residues in the CDR3. Germline V lookup: CDR1 SEHNR, CDR2 FQNEAQ (reference sequence). V lost 2 bases, J lost 3 bases, and 11 bases lay in between.

The rearrangement links TRBV19 to TRBJ2-5; TRBD1 agrees at 10 bases. Germline V lookup: CDR1 LNHDA, CDR2 SQIVND (reference sequence). This CDR3 region has 15 residues. V trimming: 5 bases; J trimming: 5 bases; junction bases outside the gene matches: 8. The CDR3 coding sequence is TGTGCCAGTAGTTCCGGGACAGGGGTGTCCGAGACCCAGTACTTC. This sequence encodes CASSSGTGVSETQYF.

This chain joins TRBV5-4 and TRBJ2-2; 9 bases fit TRBD2. V shed 3 bases, J shed 2 bases, and the junction held 2 bases outside the gene matches. The V gene's germline CDR1 is SGHNT and CDR2 YYREEE (reference sequence). This CDR3 has 15 amino acids. The chain's CDR3 is CASSWGTSNTGELFF. DNA of the CDR3: TGTGCCAGCAGCTGGGGGACTAGCAACACCGGGGAGCTGTTTTTT.

This rearrangement joins TRBV15 to TRBJ2-4; maybe TRBD2 (6 bases). The V gene's germline CDR1 is LNHNV and CDR2 YYDKDF (reference sequence). This CDR3 has 15 amino acids. Deletions cut 4 bases from V and 0 bases from J, with 10 bases between. The CDR3 region is CATSKPGLAKNIQYF. In DNA, the CDR3 is TGTGCCACCAGCAAACCGGGACTAGCCAAAAACATTCAGTACTTC.

This clone was seen a single time. The chain recombines TRBV4-3 with TRBJ2-5, with a weak D call TRBD2 (5 bases). V lost 3 bases and J lost 3, with 11 bases in between. The CDR3 sequence is 14 residues long. Germline CDR1 is LGHNA and CDR2 is YSLEER. This chain's CDR3 is CASSHASYEETQYF. The CDR3 DNA reads as TGCGCCAGCAGCCATGCTAGCTACGAAGAGACCCAGTACTTC.

The rearrangement links TRBV3-1 (or the pseudogene TRBV3-2) to TRBJ2-7; 10 bases line up with TRBD1. Germline V gene lookup returns CDR1 LGHDT and CDR2 YNNKEL (reference sequence). CDR3 size: 16 residues. V shed 4 bases, J shed 6 bases, and the junction held 12 bases outside the gene matches. The CDR3 here is CASSRPWGTGDREQYF. The CDR3 DNA follows: TGTGCCAGCAGCCGCCCATGGGGGACAGGGGATCGCGAGCAGTACTTC.

In this sample, this clone turned up a few times. This sequence joins TRBV27 and TRBJ2-7, with D unclear. The germline gives CDR1 MNHEY, CDR2 SMNVEV (reference sequence). Trimming shortened V by 1 base and J by 0 bases, and 16 bases separated the two germline ends. The CDR3 covers 17 residues. The CDR3 bases are TGTGCCAGCAGTTTATATCCCCCCGTATCCCGCTCCTACGAGCAGTACTTC. As protein: CASSLYPPVSRSYEQYF.

The chain links TRBV7-9 to TRBJ2-3; TRBD2 matches at 7 bases. This CDR3 region has 15 residues. With V trimmed by 2 bases and J by 6 bases, 8 bases remained unmatched. Germline V gene lookup returns CDR1 SEHNR and CDR2 FQNEAQ (reference sequence). The CDR3 spells CASSLRDYPTDTQYF. For the CDR3, the DNA is TGTGCCAGCAGCTTACGGGACTACCCTACGGATACGCAGTATTTT.

The gene calls are TRBV7-2 and TRBJ2-7; D is possibly TRBD1 (6 bases). Germline-derived CDR1 and CDR2 are SGHTA and FQGNSA. V was shortened by 3 bases and J by 4 bases, with 22 bases between the two germline ends. This CDR3 is built from 17 residues. CDR3 sequence: CASSFADKTGSPYEQYF. The CDR3, as DNA: TGTGCCAGCAGCTTTGCCGATAAAACAGGGTCCCCTTACGAGCAGTACTTC.

This rearrangement joins TRBV27 to TRBJ2-7; D possibly corresponds to TRBD1 (6 bases). Germline CDR1 reads MNHEY; CDR2 reads SMNVEV (reference sequence). The germline V and J ends were trimmed by 5 bases and 2 bases, with 19 bases remaining between them. CDR3 length equals 16 residues. CDR3: CASSATYRDFAYEQYF. CDR3 DNA sequence: TGTGCCAGCAGTGCCACGTACAGGGATTTCGCCTACGAGCAGTACTTC.

J is TRBJ2-5 and V is TRBV6-2 or TRBV6-3, with TRBD1 identical over 7 bases. This CDR3 contains 13 residues. V lost 6 bases to trimming and J lost 7 bases; unmatched junction nucleotides: 8. Per the germline V gene, CDR1 is MNHEY and CDR2 is SVGEGT. CDR3 sequence reads: CASSLRQGTTQYF. CDR3 nucleotides: TGTGCCAGCAGCCTACGACAGGGAACGACCCAGTACTTC.

The chain carries TRBV4-1 and TRBJ2-7, with TRBD2 identical over 11 bases. The CDR3 is made up of 16 amino acids. Trimming cost V 0 bases and J 3 bases; bases outside gene matches: 4. Germline assignment: CDR1 MGHRA and CDR2 YSYEKL. The chain's CDR3 is CASSQDRTSGGYEQYF. CDR3 DNA sequence: TGCGCCAGCAGCCAAGATCGTACTAGCGGGGGCTACGAGCAGTACTTC.

The chain uses TRBV4-1 and TRBJ1-2; TRBD1 aligns across 7 bases. V lost 1 base, J lost 1 base, and 9 bases stayed unmatched. The germline CDR1 and CDR2 sequences are MGHRA and YSYEKL. This CDR3 spans 17 amino acids. CDR3 residues: CASSQALTGSGNYGYTF. The CDR3 DNA reads as TGCGCCAGCAGCCAAGCCCTGACAGGGTCAGGTAACTATGGCTACACCTTC.

The chain carries TRBV25-1 and TRBJ2-1; 9 bases align to TRBD1. With V trimmed by 4 bases and J by 7 bases, 8 bases remained unmatched. This CDR3 contains 15 residues. Germline loops: CDR1 MGHDK, CDR2 SYGVNS. CDR3 DNA sequence: TGTGCCAGCAGTGCTACAGGGGGCGCGTCAAATGAGCAGTTCTTC. Encoded protein: CASSATGGASNEQFF.

The V call is TRBV13, the J call TRBJ1-2, with 7 positions matching TRBD1. The CDR3 length is 17 residues. V trimming: 0 bases; J trimming: 1 base; junction bases outside the gene matches: 8. Germline CDR1 is PRHDT and CDR2 is FYEKMQ (reference sequence). CDR3 bases: TGTGCCAGCAGCTTAGGCCGTGCAGGGGGTGATAACTATGGCTACACCTTC. It yields the protein CASSLGRAGGDNYGYTF.

This CDR3 reads CASSQGGAARTDTQYF. The CDR3 nucleotides read TGTGCCAGCAGCCAAGGTGGGGCCGCACGCACAGATACGCAGTATTTT. The V call is TRBV3-1 (or the pseudogene TRBV3-2), the J call TRBJ2-3, with D maybe TRBD1 (5 bases). There are 16 residues in the CDR3. With 1 base removed from V and 1 base from J, the gap between germline ends came to 12 bases. Germline V gene lookup returns CDR1 LGHDT and CDR2 YNNKEL (reference sequence).

This chain connects TRBV10-1 to TRBJ1-1; D gene unclear. Germline lookup yields CDR1 WNHNN and CDR2 SYGVQD (reference sequence). V was clipped by 2 bases and J by 1 base, with 5 bases between them. This CDR3 contains 13 residues. CDR3 bases: TGCGCCAGCAGTGAGCGAGGGAACACTGAAGCTTTCTTT. Protein: CASSERGNTEAFF.

The chain is built from TRBV27 and TRBJ1-1; D not certain. Trimming removed 1 base at V and 1 base at J, with 10 bases between. This CDR3 is built from 15 residues. Germline values: CDR1 MNHEY, CDR2 SMNVEV (reference sequence). CDR3 DNA: TGTGCCAGCAGTTTATGGGCCAACGGGAACACTGAAGCTTTCTTT. Its translation: CASSLWANGNTEAFF.

This clone was recorded a few times. The J gene is TRBJ2-1, the V gene TRBV20-1, with 9 bases aligning to TRBD1. CDR3 size: 16 residues. J was trimmed by 8 bases and V by 3 bases; bases with no gene match: 14. Per the germline V gene, CDR1 is DFQATT and CDR2 is SNEGSKA (reference sequence). The CDR3 spells CSASQTGGAGGDEQFF. CDR3 nucleotide sequence: TGCAGTGCTAGTCAGACAGGGGGAGCGGGTGGGGATGAGCAGTTCTTC.

This CDR3 is CASSFTSGGSVTGELFF. CDR3 in DNA: TGTGCCAGCAGCTTCACTAGCGGGGGGTCGGTCACCGGGGAGCTGTTTTTT. The chain has TRBV7-2 and TRBJ2-2; 12 nucleotides align to TRBD2. Germline CDR1 and CDR2: SGHTA and FQGNSA. Losses at the gene ends were 3 bases for V and 4 bases for J; bases not matched to a gene: 6. There are 17 residues in the CDR3.